This T cell receptor (beta chain) was documented in a study of cytotoxic CD8 clonotypes in ibrutinib-treated CLL. Generated by immunoSEQ multiplex PCR, the TCRdb table keeps only in-frame clones and is missing some. This sample has approximately 46,000 clones, with nearly 70% found just once. Regarding this clone: Its target is unknown.

Whole-study results and caveats: Sampling times differed between sustained-remission and progressing patients. Clonality went higher at ibrutinib response and then dropped back toward baseline at progression. Researchers report that baseline clonality outpaced age-matched healthy donors and tracked circulating CD8+ T-cell counts.

Trimming cost V 5 bases and J 2 bases; bases outside gene matches: 5. The CDR3 is 16 residues long. The germline V gene encodes CDR1 SSHAT and CDR2 FNYEAQ (reference sequence). The source of about 2 micrograms of genomic DNA for TCR beta libraries was cryopreserved PBMCs. This specimen consisted of PBMCs, obtained after 12 months of ibrutinib treatment. This TCR was sampled from a human donor with chronic lymphocytic leukemia. This chain uses TRBV7-7 with TRBJ2-5; the match to TRBD2 covers 13 bases. The CDR3 protein is CASSLQGLAGQETQYF. The CDR3 nucleotides are TGTGCCAGCAGCCTACAGGGACTAGCGGGGCAAGAGACCCAGTACTTC. Together with reference TRBV7-7 and TRBJ2-5, the CDR3 gives the full variable domain: GAGVSQSPRYKVTKRGQDVTLRCDPISSHATLYWYQQALGQGPEFLTYFNYEAQPDKSGLPSDRFSAERPEGSISTLTIQRTEQRDSAMYRCASSLQGLAGQETQYFGPGTRLLVL.